The present entry profiles one T cell receptor (beta chain) with its context. Antigen unknown. Germline assignment: CDR1 SGHVS and CDR2 FNYEAQ. The CDR3 runs to 16 residues. V was trimmed by 6 bases and J by 0 bases, leaving 17 bases between them. During colonoscopy, one to two rectal pinch biopsies were collected. These data are taken from a study of pediatric ulcerative colitis. Regarding the study as a whole: No controls had the two rectal clonotypes shared by ulcerative colitis patients.

Up to 500,000 reads were sequenced per sample. The data were produced by immunoSEQ multiplex PCR, yet TCRdb's version contains in-frame clones alone and is incomplete. The data contain 45,000 to 55,000 clones, 78% of them singletons. This TCR was recovered from a girl aged 10-17 years with moderate ulcerative colitis. Sequenced: gut tissue. V usage is TRBV7-6 and J usage is TRBJ1-1; D unclear. In nucleotides, the CDR3 is TGTGCCAGCAGTCCCTCGCCCGGATTAATGAACACTGAAGCTTTCTTT. It translates to CASSPSPGLMNTEAFF. The variable domain in full, completed from reference TRBV7-6 and TRBJ1-1, reads GAGVSQSPRYKVTKRGQDVALRCDPISGHVSLYWYRQALGQGPEFLTYFNYEAQQDKSGLPNDRFSAERPEGSISTLTIQRTEQRDSAMYRCASSPSPGLMNTEAFFGQGTRLTVV.